These T cell receptor beta chains were read from a single sample in a study of cytomegalovirus exposure and HLA in healthy donors. The protocol was immunoSEQ multiplex PCR, while the TCRdb copy is restricted to in-frame clones and leaves out a portion. The sample lists 100,000 to 150,000 clones, roughly 89% occurring once. The sequencing input was PBMCs. These TCRs come from a woman younger than 35 in good health and CMV-seronegative. Both conserved end residues are part of each CDR3. Fields, in order: D gene, clone size, V gene, J gene, CDR3 DNA, CDR3 protein. The D gene is left open where the match is weak. Some rows mark clone size as missing; the rest say once, few, many or name a class of expanded clone.

d_call: .; clone_size: .; v_call: TRBV23-1; j_call: TRBJ1-3; cdr3_nt: TGCGCCAGGGGGGCTCACCTCTCTGGAAACACCATATATTTT; cdr3_aa: CARGAHLSGNTIYF
d_call: .; clone_size: .; v_call: TRBV12-5; j_call: TRBJ1-2; cdr3_nt: TGTGCTAGTGGTTTGCCACCCCCAGGGAAGTACGATCATGGCTACACCTTC; cdr3_aa: CASGLPPPGKYDHGYTF
d_call: .; clone_size: .; v_call: TRBV2; j_call: TRBJ2-3; cdr3_nt: TGTGCCAGCACCACTACGGGAGCTACAGGAACAGATACGCAGTATTTT; cdr3_aa: CASTTTGATGTDTQYF
d_call: TRBD1; clone_size: .; v_call: TRBV4-1; j_call: TRBJ2-7; cdr3_nt: TGCGCCAGCAGCCACCCGACAGGGGGAACCTACGAGCAGTACTTC; cdr3_aa: CASSHPTGGTYEQYF
d_call: .; clone_size: .; v_call: TRBV5-8; j_call: TRBJ1-5; cdr3_nt: TGTGCCAGCAGCAAAAAAATCCAGGGACTCAATCAGCCCCAGCATTTT; cdr3_aa: CASSKKIQGLNQPQHF
d_call: .; clone_size: .; v_call: TRBV4-1; j_call: TRBJ2-7; cdr3_nt: TGCGCCAGCAGCCAAGTAGCATCCTACGAGCAGTACTTC; cdr3_aa: CASSQVASYEQYF
d_call: .; clone_size: few; v_call: TRBV2; j_call: TRBJ2-2; cdr3_nt: TGTGCCAGCAGCGGAGAGAACACCGGGGAGCTGTTTTTT; cdr3_aa: CASSGENTGELFF
d_call: TRBD2; clone_size: .; v_call: TRBV7-3; j_call: TRBJ2-5; cdr3_nt: TGTGCCAGCAGCTTGGGGACTAGCGGGGCTCAAGAGACCCAGTACTTC; cdr3_aa: CASSLGTSGAQETQYF
d_call: TRBD1; clone_size: .; v_call: TRBV10-2; j_call: TRBJ1-5; cdr3_nt: TGCGCCAGCAAGGACAGGGGATATAGCAATCAGCCCCAGCATTTT; cdr3_aa: CASKDRGYSNQPQHF
d_call: .; clone_size: .; v_call: TRBV7-9; j_call: TRBJ2-3; cdr3_nt: TGTGCCAGCTCAACAGGGTGGGCAGATACGCAGTATTTT; cdr3_aa: CASSTGWADTQYF
d_call: .; clone_size: .; v_call: TRBV10-3; j_call: TRBJ2-2; cdr3_nt: TGTGCCATCAGTGAGAGTAGCACGAACACCGGGGAGCTGTTTTTT; cdr3_aa: CAISESSTNTGELFF
d_call: TRBD1; clone_size: .; v_call: TRBV7-9; j_call: TRBJ1-1; cdr3_nt: TGTGCCAGCAGCTTAGAGGCAGGGGGGTCGAGTGCTTTCTTT; cdr3_aa: CASSLEAGGSSAFF
d_call: TRBD2; clone_size: .; v_call: TRBV27; j_call: TRBJ2-7; cdr3_nt: TGTGCCAGCAGTCTCGGGGGGATAGCGGGAGCAATCCACGAGCAGTACTTC; cdr3_aa: CASSLGGIAGAIHEQYF
d_call: .; clone_size: .; v_call: TRBV29-1; j_call: TRBJ2-1; cdr3_nt: TGCAGCGTTGAACTGCGGGATGGGAATGAGCAGTTCTTC; cdr3_aa: CSVELRDGNEQFF
d_call: .; clone_size: .; v_call: TRBV25-1; j_call: TRBJ2-7; cdr3_nt: TGTGCCAGCAGTGGTTCCCCAGGGGATTTTTCCTACGAGCAGTACTTC; cdr3_aa: CASSGSPGDFSYEQYF
d_call: .; clone_size: once; v_call: TRBV6-4; j_call: TRBJ1-2; cdr3_nt: TGTGCCAGCAGTCCGGAGTGGGTTGGTTATGGCTACACCTTC; cdr3_aa: CASSPEWVGYGYTF
d_call: .; clone_size: .; v_call: TRBV7-6; j_call: TRBJ2-5; cdr3_nt: TGTGCCAGCAGCTTACACAGGGAAGAGACCCAGTACTTC; cdr3_aa: CASSLHREETQYF
d_call: .; clone_size: once; v_call: TRBV28; j_call: TRBJ2-1; cdr3_nt: TGTGCCAGCAGGGGCAGGGGCTACAATGAGCAGTTCTTC; cdr3_aa: CASRGRGYNEQFF
d_call: .; clone_size: .; v_call: TRBV11-2; j_call: TRBJ2-1; cdr3_nt: TGTGCCAGCAGCTCCTTCCATGAGCAGTTCTTC; cdr3_aa: CASSSFHEQFF
d_call: TRBD2; clone_size: few; v_call: TRBV5-6; j_call: TRBJ2-1; cdr3_nt: TGTGCCAGCAGCTGGCTAGCGGGAGCTGAGCAGTTCTTC; cdr3_aa: CASSWLAGAEQFF
d_call: .; clone_size: .; v_call: TRBV29-1; j_call: TRBJ2-7; cdr3_nt: TGCAGCGTTGTGCGGACTGCCCCCTACGAGCAGTACTTC; cdr3_aa: CSVVRTAPYEQYF
d_call: .; clone_size: .; v_call: TRBV7-8; j_call: TRBJ1-2; cdr3_nt: TGTGCCAGCAGCTGGACAACAAACTATGGCTACACCTTC; cdr3_aa: CASSWTTNYGYTF